Detailed here is one T cell receptor beta chain. This entry belongs to a study of blood T cell repertoires in COVID-19. The CDR3 is made up of 16 amino acids. Germline V gives CDR1 SQVTM, CDR2 ANQGSEA. The ends lost 5 bases at V and 1 base at J; junction bases unmatched: 8. Original data processing: For nucleated cells, counts were estimated from reference gene primer amplification. Repertoires were generated with immunoSEQ multiplex PCR, while TCRdb's copy carries only in-frame clones and drops some. The DNA was the basis for D and trimming; V, J and clone size are from that table. Among some 120,000 clones, over 70% were seen once, and the ten largest hold under 0.85%.

This sequence originates from a woman aged 65 to 85 with acute or convalescent COVID-19. Sequenced material: peripheral blood. The J gene is TRBJ2-1, the V gene TRBV29-1, with 10 positions matching TRBD2. CDR3 in amino acids: CSVISIAGGSYNEQFF. The CDR3 coding sequence is TGCAGCGTTATCAGCATAGCGGGAGGTTCCTACAATGAGCAGTTCTTC.